Below, 6 T cell receptor beta chains from the same sample are listed, as sequenced in a study of PD-L1 blockade in urothelial cancer. TCRdb keeps only in-frame clones here, not all; method: immunoSEQ multiplex PCR. Of about 87,000 clones in the sample, 84% are singletons; the top ten hold approximately 2%. Noted time point: pretreatment peripheral blood. The sequences come from PBMCs, collected around atezolizumab (anti-PD-L1) treatment. The receptors here all came from a man aged 55 to 69 with urothelial cancer.

CDR3 nucleotides: TGCGCCAGCAGCCAAGGCCGGGATATCCCTGCAACTAATGAAAAACTGTTTTTT. Its translation is CASSQGRDIPATNEKLFF. The rearrangement joins TRBV4-1 to TRBJ1-4, with unresolved D. The CDR3 is 18 amino acids. Germline-derived CDR1 and CDR2 are MGHRA and YSYEKL. V lost 1 base to trimming and J lost 0 bases, with 15 bases between them.

The chain combines TRBV7-2 with TRBJ2-3; TRBD2 aligns across 8 bases. There are 15 residues in the CDR3. The V gene end was trimmed by 4 bases and the J gene end by 0 bases; junction bases not matched to a gene: 3. In germline, CDR1 is SGHTA, CDR2 FQGNSA. This CDR3 reads CASSSSGRSTDTQYF. Written as DNA, the CDR3 is TGTGCCAGCAGCTCTAGCGGGCGTAGCACAGATACGCAGTATTTT.

V usage is TRBV10-3 and J usage is TRBJ1-1; TRBD1 matches 11 bases. V trimming: 5 bases; J trimming: 2 bases; junction bases outside the gene matches: 7. The CDR3 runs 16 residues. In germline, CDR1 is ENHRY, CDR2 SYGVKD. This chain's CDR3 is CAISSGTGGGNTEAFF. CDR3 DNA sequence: TGTGCCATCAGTTCCGGGACAGGGGGGGGAAACACTGAAGCTTTCTTT.

The chain carries TRBV9 and TRBJ2-6; 8 bases fit TRBD2. The V gene end was trimmed by 3 bases and the J gene end by 2 bases; junction bases not matched to a gene: 1. This CDR3 region has 15 residues. Germline values: CDR1 SGDLS, CDR2 YYNGEE. CDR3 loop: CASSAGGAGANVLTF. For the CDR3, the DNA is TGTGCCAGCAGCGCCGGGGGGGCTGGGGCCAACGTCCTGACTTTC.

V gene TRBV10-3 combines with J gene TRBJ1-2; 8 bases map to TRBD1. The junction had 11 bases not matched to a gene; V was cut back by 6 bases and J by 5 bases. This CDR3 region has 15 residues. From germline, CDR1 is ENHRY and CDR2 SYGVKD. CDR3 in amino acids: CAISILGQGDYGYTF. In DNA, the CDR3 is TGTGCCATCAGCATCCTAGGACAGGGCGATTATGGCTACACCTTC.

The chain is built from TRBV19 and TRBJ2-7; 7 bases are shared with TRBD1. The CDR3 covers 15 residues. Germline assignment: CDR1 LNHDA and CDR2 SQIVND (reference sequence). The ends lost 2 bases at V and 2 bases at J; junction bases unmatched: 6. CDR3 sequence: CASSITRGTAYEQYF. The CDR3 DNA reads as TGTGCCAGTAGTATAACCAGGGGGACGGCCTACGAGCAGTACTTC.